A single sample gave rise to the 25 T cell receptor beta chains below, sequenced in a study of CD4 and CD8 cells across lung adenocarcinoma regions. TCRdb independently ran MiXCR on the PCR reads; one entry per CDR3 protein. The repertoire holds over 9,500 distinct CDR3 sequences, with approximately 54% as singletons. The sample was CD8+ T cells from the margin of a lung tumor. The receptors derive from a female donor with lung adenocarcinoma. The CD4 and CD8 labels of this study may be unreliable.

With regard to this clonotype: A read error may be the cause here, since a much bigger clone is one base away. The rearrangement uses TRBV5-1 and TRBJ2-2; D unclear. Trimming removed 4 bases from V and 3 bases from J, with 10 bases in between. The CDR3 spans 14 residues. In germline, CDR1 is SGHRS, CDR2 YFSETQ. CDR3 DNA: TGCGCCAGCAGCGAGAGCTTAGACACCGGGGAGCTGTTTTTT. Protein: CASSESLDTGELFF.

This clonotype was observed a single time. The chain is built from TRBV6-1 and TRBJ2-3, with 7 bases that match TRBD2. The CDR3 is 14 amino acids. Germline V gives CDR1 MNHNS, CDR2 SASEGT. Losses at the gene ends were 3 bases for V and 6 bases for J; bases not matched to a gene: 6. CDR3 bases: TGTGCCAGCAGTGACGCGGGAGTAATCGATACGCAGTATTTT. Its protein product is CASSDAGVIDTQYF.

This clonotype has ten or more counts. The chain recombines TRBV5-4 with TRBJ2-3; unclear D gene. The V end was cut by 6 bases, the J end by 7 bases, with 18 bases between. Germline values: CDR1 SGHNT, CDR2 YYREEE (reference sequence). The CDR3 consists of 14 residues. The CDR3 loop reads CASTHPQDSHTQYF. In nucleotides, the CDR3 is TGTGCCAGCACTCATCCTCAAGACTCACATACGCAGTATTTT.

The rearrangement uses TRBV5-5 and TRBJ2-7; perhaps TRBD1 as D (5 bases). Trimming removed 0 bases at V and 6 bases at J, with 16 bases between. There are 15 residues in the CDR3. In germline, CDR1 is SGHKS, CDR2 YYEKEE (reference sequence). The CDR3 sequence is CASSLERQFHTEQYV. The CDR3 DNA reads TGTGCCAGCAGCTTGGAGCGACAGTTTCATACCGAGCAGTACGTC.

This clonotype appeared a few times. Possible read error: a much larger clone is one base away. This chain connects TRBV7-2 to TRBJ2-1; D tentatively fits TRBD1 or TRBD2 (6 bases each). Germline lookup yields CDR1 SGHTA and CDR2 FQGNSA. CDR3 length equals 14 residues. Trimming removed 4 bases from V and 13 bases from J, with 20 bases in between. CDR3 sequence: CASSSPGAQETQFF. CDR3 DNA sequence: TGTGCCAGCAGCTCACCGGGGGCTCAAGAGACCCAGTTCTTC.

The V gene is TRBV6-5, the J gene TRBJ2-1; TRBD2 matches at 11 bases. The DNA end is a closer match to TRBJ2-7, so the J assignment may be wrong. Germline V gene sequence: CDR1 MNHEY, CDR2 SVGAGI. CDR3 length equals 15 residues. Written as DNA, the CDR3 is TGTGCCAGCAGTTATTCTAGCGGGAGGCCGGGGGAGCAGTACTTC. Protein sequence: CASSYSSGRPGEQYF.

As for this clonotype: The junction shows a germline mismatch at one end, possibly a read error. CDR3 residues: CASSEGLGGREQGTQYF. Written as DNA, the CDR3 is TGTGCCAGCAGTGAGGGGCTCGGGGGCCGTGAACAAGGGACCCAGTACTTC. The chain is built from TRBV6-1 and TRBJ2-5; D is perhaps TRBD1 or TRBD2 (6 bases each). This CDR3 is built from 17 residues. Germline V CDR1 and CDR2: MNHNS, SASEGT.

The chain couples TRBV27 to TRBJ2-1; no reliable D call. Germline V gene lookup returns CDR1 MNHEY and CDR2 SMNVEV (reference sequence). The V end lost 5 bases, the J end lost 6 bases, and 11 bases lay between the germline ends. The CDR3 totals 13 residues. The chain's CDR3 is CASSITRFNEQFF. In DNA, the CDR3 is TGTGCCAGCAGTATCACTCGTTTCAATGAGCAGTTCTTC.

The chain is built from TRBV7-9 and TRBJ2-1; 7 positions agree with TRBD2. Germline loops: CDR1 SEHNR, CDR2 FQNEAQ (reference sequence). V shed 4 bases and J 13 bases; nucleotides not matched to a gene: 19. The CDR3 has 16 residues. CDR3 region: CASSSGTNGYGETQFF. The CDR3 DNA reads TGTGCCAGCAGCTCCGGGACTAACGGCTACGGAGAGACCCAGTTCTTC.

As concerns this clonotype: Mismatch with germline at one junction end may stem from a read error. This chain uses TRBV6-5 with TRBJ2-3; D uncertain. The CDR3 sequence is 18 residues long. CDR1 is MNHEY, CDR2 SVGAGI, per germline. CDR3 sequence: CASSSIIPARRATNMQYF. The CDR3 bases are TGTGCCAGCAGTTCGATTATTCCGGCACGGAGAGCCACAAATATGCAGTACTTT.

There are many counts of this clonotype. This chain links TRBV6-4 with TRBJ1-4; D remains unclear. CDR1 and CDR2 (germline): MRHNA, SNTAGT. Trimming removed 6 bases from V and 7 bases from J, with 15 bases in between. CDR3 length: 14 amino acids. CDR3 residues: CASSDDKAPEKLFF. Written as DNA, the CDR3 is TGTGCCAGCAGCGATGACAAGGCCCCTGAAAAACTGTTTTTT.

Notes on this clonotype: The junction departs from the called germline gene at one end, perhaps through a read error. V is TRBV4-1 and J is TRBJ2-4, with D maybe TRBD2 (5 bases). CDR1 is MGHRA and CDR2 is YSYEKL in the germline V gene. The CDR3 is 18 amino acids. Here the CDR3 DNA reads TGCGCCAGCAGCCAAGGAGACTCGGGCCGGGGAGCCAAAAATATTCAGTACTTC. Amino acids: CASSQGDSGRGAKNIQYF.

For this clonotype: An end of the junction does not agree with germline; a read error may underlie this. This chain joins TRBV6-5 and TRBJ2-3, with D perhaps being TRBD1 or TRBD2 (6 bases each). Per germline, CDR1 MNHEY and CDR2 SVGAGI. This CDR3 comprises 15 residues. DNA for the CDR3: TGTGCCAGGGGTTACGGGGGCCGGGGCCCAGAGACGCAGTATTTT. This translates into CARGYGGRGPETQYF.

This clonotype is medium-sized (0.01 to 0.1%) within its sample. The chain employs TRBV7-2 and TRBJ2-2, with a weak D call TRBD1 (6 bases). The CDR3 is 14 residues long. V lost 10 bases to trimming and J lost 0 bases, with 12 bases between them. Germline V gene data show CDR1 as SGHTA and CDR2 as FQGNSA. CDR3 bases: TGTGCCACCCCAGGACAGACGAACACCGGGGAGCTGTTTTTT. Translation gives CATPGQTNTGELFF.

The chain links TRBV10-3 to TRBJ2-1; D is possibly TRBD2 (5 bases). The germline gives CDR1 ENHRY, CDR2 SYGVKD. V lost 3 bases and J lost 9, with 18 bases in between. This CDR3 comprises 15 residues. The CDR3 loop reads CAISDPPATSGEQFF. CDR3 nucleotides: TGTGCCATCAGTGATCCCCCCGCAACTAGTGGTGAGCAGTTCTTC.

Ten or more counts support this clonotype. This rearrangement joins TRBV6-4 to TRBJ2-2, with D unresolved. The CDR3 sequence is 13 residues long. Germline loops: CDR1 MRHNA, CDR2 SNTAGT. The V end lost 5 bases, the J end lost 3 bases, and 7 bases lay between the germline ends. This chain's CDR3 is CASSSLYTGELFF. The CDR3 DNA reads TGTGCCAGCAGTTCCCTTTACACCGGGGAGCTGTTTTTT.

Points on this clonotype: The junction differs from germline at one of its ends, possibly a read error. The CDR3 spells CASGGNGGRNTDTQYF. CDR3 nucleotides: TGCGCCAGCGGGGGTAACGGGGGGCGGAACACAGATACCCAGTACTTT. The V gene is TRBV10-1, the J gene TRBJ2-3; TRBD2 is a possible D gene (7 bases). Germline V gene data show CDR1 as WNHNN and CDR2 as SYGVQD (reference sequence). The CDR3 loop spans 16 amino acids.

This clonotype is termed medium-sized (0.01 to 0.1%). The V call is TRBV7-6, the J call TRBJ1-3; 7 nucleotides align to TRBD1. Germline V gives CDR1 SGHVS, CDR2 FNYEAQ. Trimming removed 4 bases from V and 4 bases from J; junction bases left unmatched: 7. The CDR3 runs to 15 residues. The CDR3 coding sequence is TGTGCCAGCAGCTCCCCCCAGGGGGTCGGAAACACCATATATTTT. Protein: CASSSPQGVGNTIYF.

In its sample, this clonotype was seen many times. This chain connects TRBV4-1 to TRBJ1-1; 8 bases align to TRBD1. Germline-derived CDR1 and CDR2 are MGHRA and YSYEKL. This CDR3 has 15 residues. Trimming removed 1 base from V and 0 bases from J; junction bases left unmatched: 1. Here the CDR3 reads CASSQGQGMNTEAFF. The CDR3 DNA follows: TGCGCCAGCAGCCAAGGACAGGGGATGAACACTGAAGCTTTCTTT.

The chain uses TRBV6-1 and TRBJ2-5; 7 bases are shared with TRBD2. The J call could be wrong; TRBJ2-7 is a better fit for the DNA end. CDR3 size: 16 residues. CDR1 and CDR2 from the germline V gene are MNHNS and SASEGT. The CDR3, as DNA: TGTGCCAGCAGCCTTAGTCCGGCTAGCGGCGACTACGAGCAGTACTTC. Its translation is CASSLSPASGDYEQYF.

This clonotype turned up a few times. This chain links TRBV6-1 with TRBJ2-1; 11 bases are a match to TRBD2. The CDR3 sequence is 14 residues long. Germline CDR1 is MNHNS and CDR2 is SASEGT. V shed 7 bases and J 3 bases; nucleotides not matched to a gene: 2. CDR3 loop: CASTGTSGYNEQFF. DNA for the CDR3: TGTGCCAGCACCGGGACTAGCGGCTACAATGAGCAGTTCTTC.

The sample holds one count of this clonotype. The chain has TRBV27 and TRBJ2-3; TRBD2 is a possible D gene (7 bases). The end of the DNA aligns better with TRBJ2-7, so the J call may be wrong. Germline V gene sequence: CDR1 MNHEY, CDR2 SMNVEV (reference sequence). CDR3 length equals 14 residues. CDR3 nucleotide sequence: TGTGCGGGCCGCGGGGGCGGGGTCACAGATACGCAGTACTTC. This encodes CAGRGGGVTDTQYF.

The V call is TRBV6-2 or TRBV6-3, the J call TRBJ1-3, with TRBD1 as a possible D gene (5 bases). Per germline, CDR1 MNHEY and CDR2 SVGEGT. V lost 7 bases, J lost 1 base, and 14 bases lay in between. CDR3 length: 15 amino acids. The CDR3, as DNA: TGTGCCAGCACTCCAGCAGGGCGTTCTGGAAACACCATATATTTT. This encodes CASTPAGRSGNTIYF.

The chain couples TRBV6-1 to TRBJ2-4; D may be TRBD1 or TRBD2 (5 bases each). The V end was cut by 6 bases, the J end by 13 bases, with 22 bases between. Germline V lookup: CDR1 MNHNS, CDR2 SASEGT. This CDR3 has 14 amino acids. CDR3 coding DNA: TGTGCCAGCAGGCCATCCGGGGCCTCACTCACCCAGTACTTC. It yields the protein CASRPSGASLTQYF.

The J gene is TRBJ2-5, the V gene TRBV6-2 or TRBV6-3, with 10 bases that match TRBD2. Germline assignment: CDR1 MNHEY and CDR2 SVGEGT. The CDR3 consists of 18 residues. The V segment lost 1 base and the J segment 5 bases; nucleotides outside the gene matches: 13. CDR3 coding DNA: TGTGCCAGCAGTTACTTAACCGGGACTAGCGCCTCCGGGGAGACCCAGTACTTC. Translated: CASSYLTGTSASGETQYF.